This T cell receptor beta chain was captured by sequencing in a study of OX40 agonist ivuxolimab in advanced cancers. Study-level information: Patients with prior anti-PD-1, anti-PD-L1 or anti-CTLA-4 therapy were eligible; 40% had some.

The V segment lost 2 bases and the J segment 9 bases; nucleotides outside the gene matches: 4. The CDR3 consists of 13 residues. Germline V CDR1 and CDR2: SNHLY, FYNNEI. Only in-frame clones appear in the TCRdb table, and some are missing; sequencing was by immunoSEQ multiplex PCR. The profile covers 48,000 or so clones, with around 94% appearing a single time and around 12% taken by the ten largest. The input for sequencing was CD4+ or CD8+ T cells sorted from blood, taken in a trial of the OX40 agonist ivuxolimab. The TCR originated in an adult with an advanced solid tumor such as melanoma, head and neck, liver or kidney cancer. This chain joins TRBV2 and TRBJ2-1; 7 bases are a match to TRBD2. The CDR3 protein is CASSERLASEQFF. As DNA, the CDR3 is TGTGCCAGCAGTGAACGACTAGCCTCTGAGCAGTTCTTC.